This T cell receptor beta chain is drawn from a study of blood T cell repertoires in COVID-19. Study summary: Sites in the United States, Italy and Spain provided acute and convalescent COVID-19 samples. Nucleic acid was either cDNA or gDNA, and it came from T cells, B-cell-depleted T cells, or PBMCs.

In the authors' workflow: Estimation of nucleated cell counts relied on the amplification of reference gene primers. The data were produced by immunoSEQ multiplex PCR, yet TCRdb's version contains in-frame clones alone and is incomplete. That table furnishes V, J and clone size, whereas the DNA furnished D and trimming. The sample includes about 360,000 clones, over 65% of them seen just once. The CDR3 consists of 16 residues. Germline CDR1 and CDR2: MDHEN and SYDVKM. The germline V and J ends were trimmed by 1 base and 5 bases, with 17 bases remaining between them. The chain joins TRBV28 to TRBJ1-2, with D perhaps TRBD1 (6 bases). The specimen sequenced was peripheral blood. The TCR was taken from a human donor with acute or convalescent COVID-19. The donor label of this sample is uncertain. CDR3 residues: CASSLLERGGTYGYTF. In DNA form, the CDR3 reads TGTGCCAGCAGTTTATTGGAGAGGGGGGGAACTTATGGCTACACCTTC.